This entry is about one T cell receptor beta chain. This clonotype was observed many times. It has no known antigen specificity. Per-base quality was not reported, and no clone a single base away is much larger than it. The data originate from a study of human T cells and chemical hapten exposure (dated by TCRdb to the early 2020s). Looking at the study overall: For sensitization, 2% DPC in acetone was applied to an approximately 2 cm by approximately 2 cm area of upper inner arm skin. Twenty-nine alopecia patients gave blood for TCR sequencing at one to four time points (pre-sensitization, 2, 6 and 24 weeks). Throughout the approximately 24-week study period, patients were also given weekly therapeutic DPC doses on the scalp. Alopecia areata with under or over 50% scalp involvement, alopecia totalis and alopecia universalis were represented in the patient cohort, which was mostly female. Patch testing on the upper back used Finn chambers containing 0.01% DPC, with scoring done after 6 days according to International Contact Dermatitis Research Group standards. The study tracked peripheral blood TCR repertoire changes in vivo during primary and secondary sensitization to the hapten diphenylcyclopropenone (DPC) in alopecia patients. The libraries were sequenced as a pool, and the TCR yield per sample differed mostly because of small variations in library volumes within the pool. Patient blood was sampled pre-sensitization (week 0) and at 2, 6 and about 24 weeks after DPC sensitization. General conclusions and limits of the study: All patients had alopecia, a presumed autoimmune disease, so their immune response might differ from that of healthy individuals. No change with DPC sensitization was found in the number of TCRs above 1 in 1000 frequency, and no evidence of global repertoire structure alterations was found. Repeated subsampling changed both the strength of the expansion versus patch-test correlation and the threshold at which that correlation became significant. Patch test score correlated positively with the number of PT1 expanded TCRs, reaching significance at thresholds 8, 16 and 32 but not at 4. Compared with pre-sensitization or healthy control sets, expanded TCRs formed significantly more large CDR3 similarity clusters, which is consistent with antigen-driven responses.

The CDR3 goes from the cysteine to the phenylalanine over 22 residues. The read is trimmed to its CDR3 DNA, 66 bases read in frame from base 1. From V the trimming removes 0 bases and from J it removes 6 bases, while the gene matches leave 23 bases of the junction unaccounted for. Taken from the germline V gene, the CDR1 and CDR2 loops are LGHNA and YSLEER. The protocol used for the library was RACE. Sequencing instrument: NextSeq 500. Library preparation attached unique molecular identifiers to individual cDNA molecules for quantitative, reproducible TCR counting. Each blood RNA sample was used to sequence both TCR alpha and TCR beta chains. In the authors' own workflow: Samples had a median of roughly 98,000 TCRs, with a range from 23,224 to 690,600. V, J and CDR3 annotation of the TCR reads was performed with the Decombinator software suite. For the PS versus PT1 abundance plots, all samples were subsampled to the same number of TCRs (28,000). Expanded TCRs were defined as absent before sensitization and observed at least eight times at the 2-week time point. TCRdb reprocessed the public reads (quality trimming at Q25 with fastp, clone calling with MiXCR) and kept in-frame beta chains. Duplicate CDR3 protein sequences are folded into a single record with the most common DNA and genes. None of the V and J calls come from the authors' own analysis; TCRdb made them. This sample holds under 75,000 distinct CDR3 sequences; around 8.8% were observed only once. The ten largest clones represent roughly 3.8% of the sample.

The time point label, read with the paper, signifies: patch test 2, 6 weeks after DPC sensitization. The treatment or condition label corresponds to: therapeutic diphenylcyclopropenone sensitization with weekly scalp DPC. At every patch-test visit, the blood draw took place before the patch test was put on. To be eligible, patients had to be aged 18 to 70, diagnosed with alopecia and judged suitable for DPC therapy, while pregnant patients were excluded. Total RNA was extracted from unfractionated whole blood collected in Tempus Blood RNA tubes. The rearrangement combines TRBV4-3 with TRBJ2-1; TRBD2 matches 10 bases in the middle. The sample was whole blood, taken in connection with sensitization to the hapten diphenylcyclopropenone (DPC). This receptor was obtained from a woman in her forties or fifties with alopecia areata. Some clones in this sample may be carry-over from other donors' samples. The nucleotide sequence reads as follows: TGCGCCAGCAGCCAAGATCCTGCCCGGGGAAGGTCTAGCGGGAGACTCGGCAATGAGCAGTTCTTC. Its coded protein is CASSQDPARGRSSGRLGNEQFF.